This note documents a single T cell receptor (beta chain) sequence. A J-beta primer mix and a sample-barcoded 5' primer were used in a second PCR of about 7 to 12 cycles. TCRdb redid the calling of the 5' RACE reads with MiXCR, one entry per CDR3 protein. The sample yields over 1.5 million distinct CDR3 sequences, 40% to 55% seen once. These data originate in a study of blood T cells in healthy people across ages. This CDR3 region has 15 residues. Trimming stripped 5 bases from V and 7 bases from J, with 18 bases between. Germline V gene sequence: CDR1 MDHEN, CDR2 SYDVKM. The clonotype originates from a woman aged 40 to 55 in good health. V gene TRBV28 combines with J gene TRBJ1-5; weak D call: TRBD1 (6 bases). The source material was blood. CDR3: CASSNNVGQIQPQHF. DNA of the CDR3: TGTGCCAGCAGTAACAACGTAGGACAGATCCAGCCCCAGCATTTT.